Described below is a single T cell receptor (beta chain) sequence and its context. The sample comes from a study of CD8 T cells in ankylosing spondylitis. In TCRdb, the 5' RACE reads were re-called with MiXCR into one record per CDR3 protein. The table has 150,000 to 200,000 distinct CDR3 sequences, around 13% seen once. Germline loops: CDR1 MNHNS, CDR2 SASEGT. The CDR3 is made up of 15 amino acids. With V trimmed by 0 bases and J by 9 bases, 8 bases remained unmatched. This sequence joins TRBV6-1 and TRBJ2-1; 7 positions agree with TRBD1. This receptor was taken from a male donor with ankylosing spondylitis or in good health (not recorded which). What was sequenced was blood, either unsorted or a sorted T cell fraction (not recorded which). Written as DNA, the CDR3 is TGTGCCAGCAGTGAAGCGCTTCCCTACAGGGGTGAGCAGTTCTTC. Residues: CASSEALPYRGEQFF.